This T cell receptor beta chain was documented in a study of blood T cell repertoires in COVID-19. Overall study: Specimens from acute and convalescent COVID-19 originated in the United States, Italy and Spain. The cDNA or gDNA used as material had been derived from T cells, B-cell-depleted T cells, or PBMCs.

Per the authors' pipeline: Quantification of nucleated cells was approximated via reference gene primer amplification. Some clones are missing from TCRdb's copy, which holds only in-frame ones; the method was immunoSEQ multiplex PCR. The V and J calls and clone size are taken from that table; D and trimming were inferred from the DNA. Among 75,000 to 100,000 clones listed, roughly 71% were seen once. The TCR comes from a woman older than 75 with acute or convalescent COVID-19. Sequencing input: peripheral blood.

CDR3 in DNA: TGTGCCAGCAGCGGCAGGGGGCGCAACTATGGCTACACCTTC. This encodes CASSGRGRNYGYTF. V is TRBV6-6 and J is TRBJ1-2, with 8 bases aligning to TRBD1. The CDR3 extends over 14 amino acids. J lost 2 bases, V lost 6 bases, and 5 bases had no gene match. Looked up from germline, CDR1 is MNHNY and CDR2 is SVGAGI (reference sequence).